The 30 T cell receptor beta chains below all came from one sample that was sequenced in a study of cytomegalovirus exposure and HLA in healthy donors. Primers: 60 Vbeta forward and 13 Jbeta reverse. Assay used: immunoSEQ multiplex PCR; TCRdb lists only in-frame clones, some missing. The data hold about 180,000 clones, with over 80% observed a single time. Sequenced input: PBMCs. These receptors were obtained from a man between 40 and 49 years old in good health and CMV-seronegative.

This clone is a singleton in its sample. The chain couples TRBV29-1 to TRBJ2-3; TRBD2 might be the D (6 bases). Germline assignment: CDR1 SQVTM and CDR2 ANQGSEA. V shed 7 bases and J shed 2 bases, with 16 bases lying between them. The CDR3 contains 14 residues. The CDR3 coding sequence is TGCAGCGCCACCGGGGGTGCCAACACAGATACGCAGTATTTT. Amino acids: CSATGGANTDTQYF.

This clone was seen more than once but under ten times. The chain uses TRBV29-1 and TRBJ2-2; no clear D gene. From germline, CDR1 is SQVTM and CDR2 ANQGSEA. V was cut by 5 bases and J by 5 bases, with 6 bases left in between. CDR3 length equals 11 residues. This chain's CDR3 is CSVRATGELFF. The CDR3 DNA is TGCAGCGTTCGCGCAACCGGGGAGCTGTTTTTT.

This clone was found once. The chain has TRBV28 and TRBJ1-2; TRBD1 might be the D (6 bases). Germline-derived CDR1 and CDR2 are MDHEN and SYDVKM. Trimming took 5 bases from V and 5 from J, leaving 9 bases between them. CDR3 length: 12 residues. As DNA, the CDR3 is TGTGCCAGCAGTCTGACAGGATATGGCTACACCTTC. It specifies CASSLTGYGYTF.

The chain joins TRBV11-3 to TRBJ1-2; D perhaps matches TRBD1 (6 bases). V dropped 0 bases and J dropped 8 bases, with 10 bases sitting between them. CDR3 length: 13 amino acids. Germline CDR1 is SGHNT and CDR2 is YENEEA. The CDR3 here is CASSLEPGAGYTF. DNA for the CDR3: TGTGCCAGCAGCTTAGAGCCAGGGGCGGGCTACACCTTC.

The rearrangement uses TRBV4-3 and TRBJ1-5; D possibly corresponds to TRBD1 (6 bases). There are 15 residues in the CDR3. CDR1 is LGHNA, CDR2 YSLEER, per germline. The V gene lost 0 bases and the J gene lost 7 bases, with 13 bases spanning the gap. CDR3 sequence reads: CASSQDGQGRQPQHF. The CDR3 DNA follows: TGCGCCAGCAGCCAAGATGGGCAGGGGCGGCAGCCCCAGCATTTT.

This rearrangement joins TRBV5-1 to TRBJ1-2; D possibly corresponds to TRBD1 (5 bases). The CDR3 runs to 13 residues. Germline-derived CDR1 and CDR2 are SGHRS and YFSETQ. V was clipped by 2 bases and J by 9 bases, with 14 bases between them. For the CDR3, the DNA is TGCGCCAGCAGCTTCCTAACAGGTAGCTGCTACACCTTC. Its translation is CASSFLTGSCYTF. Variable domain in full (rest from reference TRBV5-1 and TRBJ1-2): KAGVTQTPRYLIKTRGQQVTLSCSPISGHRSVSWYQQTPGQGLQFLFEYFSETQRNKGNFPGRFSGRQFSNSRSEMNVSTLELGDSALYLCASSFLTGSCYTFGSGTRLTVV.

This clone has just one count. This sequence joins TRBV18 and TRBJ1-1; TRBD1 aligns across 9 bases. Germline-derived CDR1 and CDR2 are KGHSH and LQKENI. The CDR3 covers 13 residues. J gave up 4 bases and V 3 bases, and 0 bases lay outside the gene matches. CDR3 loop: CASSPDRGTEAFF. DNA of the CDR3: TGTGCCAGCTCACCGGACAGGGGCACTGAAGCTTTCTTT.

The genes are TRBV5-5 and TRBJ2-5; weak D call: TRBD1 (6 bases). The V end was cut by 4 bases, the J end by 1 base, with 14 bases between. Germline values: CDR1 SGHKS, CDR2 YYEKEE (reference sequence). The CDR3 sequence is 15 residues long. CDR3: CASSPPTGIQETQYF. In DNA form, the CDR3 reads TGTGCCAGCAGCCCGCCAACAGGGATCCAAGAGACCCAGTACTTC.

This chain joins TRBV5-5 and TRBJ2-5, with TRBD1 matching over 9 bases. This CDR3 is 16 amino acids long. Germline values: CDR1 SGHKS, CDR2 YYEKEE (reference sequence). V gave up 0 bases and J gave up 2 bases; unmatched junction bases: 5. The CDR3 region has the DNA TGTGCCAGCAGCTTGGGCCTGACAGGGGGACAAGAGACCCAGTACTTC. Translating gives CASSLGLTGGQETQYF.

The chain joins TRBV30 to TRBJ2-1; 12 positions agree with TRBD2. Germline V gene sequence: CDR1 GTSNPN, CDR2 SVGIG (reference sequence). The CDR3 covers 16 residues. The J segment lost 5 bases and the V segment lost 3 bases, leaving 8 bases of the junction unmatched. This CDR3 reads CAWSALAGGVNNEQFF. In DNA form, the CDR3 reads TGTGCCTGGAGCGCTCTAGCGGGGGGGGTTAACAATGAGCAGTTCTTC.

The rearrangement links TRBV11-2 to TRBJ2-1; D is perhaps TRBD2 (5 bases). V gave up 2 bases and J gave up 6 bases, with 14 bases separating them. Germline loops: CDR1 SGHAT, CDR2 FQNNGV. The CDR3 is 15 residues long. CDR3 region: CASSLRETLPNEQFF. DNA of the CDR3: TGTGCCAGCAGCTTAAGGGAGACGCTCCCCAATGAGCAGTTCTTC.

The rearrangement uses TRBV5-1 and TRBJ1-1, with a weak D call TRBD1 (5 bases). V was pared by 4 bases and J by 4 bases, with 14 bases between. Germline V gene data show CDR1 as SGHRS and CDR2 as YFSETQ. This CDR3 comprises 14 residues. CDR3 sequence (DNA): TGCGCCAGCAGCGAACAGGTCGCAGGCACTGAAGCTTTCTTT. Translation gives CASSEQVAGTEAFF.

The chain uses TRBV10-3 and TRBJ1-6; a weak D match, TRBD1 (6 bases). Per germline, CDR1 ENHRY and CDR2 SYGVKD. This CDR3 spans 18 amino acids. Trimming took off 2 bases at V and 7 bases at J, with 21 bases between the two ends. CDR3 in amino acids: CAISESDFGGQKNSPLHF. CDR3 in DNA: TGTGCCATCAGTGAGAGTGATTTCGGGGGGCAAAAAAATTCACCCCTCCACTTT.

The chain couples TRBV29-1 to TRBJ1-2; 8 bases agree with TRBD1. The CDR3 runs to 11 residues. Germline V gives CDR1 SQVTM, CDR2 ANQGSEA. V gave up 7 bases and J gave up 10 bases; unmatched junction bases: 8. The CDR3 reads CSADRGGDYTF. CDR3 bases: TGCAGCGCAGACAGGGGCGGCGACTACACCTTC.

The chain uses TRBV5-4 and TRBJ2-4; TRBD1 might be the D (5 bases). Trimming cost V 4 bases and J 1 base, with 21 bases left between them. There are 18 residues in the CDR3. CDR1 is SGHNT and CDR2 is YYREEE in the germline V gene (reference sequence). Here the CDR3 reads CASSPHTQGPYAKNIQYF. The CDR3 DNA is TGTGCCAGCAGCCCGCATACCCAGGGTCCCTATGCCAAAAACATTCAGTACTTC.

V usage is TRBV5-1 and J usage is TRBJ1-2; D perhaps matches TRBD1 (5 bases). Trimming cost V 0 bases and J 3 bases, with 9 bases left between them. CDR1 SGHRS and CDR2 YFSETQ come from the germline V gene. The CDR3 is 14 amino acids. DNA of the CDR3: TGCGCCAGCAGCTTGGACCAGGGCTACTATGGCTACACCTTC. It is translated as CASSLDQGYYGYTF.

This chain joins TRBV5-4 and TRBJ2-1, with 14 bases that match TRBD2. With 6 bases clipped from V and 9 bases from J, the junction kept 20 bases outside the gene matches. The CDR3 sequence is 19 residues long. The V gene's germline CDR1 is SGHNT and CDR2 YYREEE (reference sequence). CDR3 DNA sequence: TGTGCCAGCACCCCCCGGCTCGGACAGACTAGCGGGAGGGCCAGTGAGCAGTTCTTC. It specifies CASTPRLGQTSGRASEQFF.

This chain uses TRBV5-8 with TRBJ1-5; the match to TRBD1 covers 9 bases. With V trimmed by 3 bases and J by 2 bases, 3 bases remained unmatched. From germline, CDR1 is SGHTS and CDR2 YDEGEE. CDR3 length equals 15 residues. The CDR3 nucleotides read TGTGCCAGCAGCTACGACAGGGGGGGCAATCAGCCCCAGCATTTT. This codes for CASSYDRGGNQPQHF.

This chain joins TRBV19 and TRBJ2-7, with 7 bases fitting TRBD1. The CDR3 consists of 16 residues. Germline-derived CDR1 and CDR2 are LNHDA and SQIVND (reference sequence). With 5 bases clipped from V and 0 bases from J, the junction kept 10 bases outside the gene matches. CDR3 loop: CASSSRKDRSSYEQYF. CDR3 coding DNA: TGTGCCAGTAGTTCCCGCAAGGACAGGAGCTCCTACGAGCAGTACTTC.

This clone was seen more than once but under ten times. The chain links TRBV2 to TRBJ2-7; D is possibly TRBD1 (6 bases). Trimming left V 5 bases short and J 2 bases short, with 13 bases between. CDR1 and CDR2 from the germline V gene are SNHLY and FYNNEI. This CDR3 comprises 14 residues. CDR3 sequence: CASSPLRTAYEQYF. For the CDR3, the DNA is TGTGCCAGCAGTCCTTTGCGGACAGCCTACGAGCAGTACTTC.

The chain joins TRBV28 to TRBJ1-3; D call uncertain. CDR3 length equals 12 residues. With 6 bases removed from V and 7 bases from J, the gap between germline ends came to 10 bases. The germline CDR1 and CDR2 sequences are MDHEN and SYDVKM. The CDR3 DNA is TGTGCCAGCAGAATGGCGGGGAACACCATATATTTT. It encodes CASRMAGNTIYF.

The CDR3 bases are TGCGCCAGCAGCCGCCTCCCCGGGACAGATAGCAATCAGCCCCAGCATTTT. Protein sequence: CASSRLPGTDSNQPQHF. The chain combines TRBV5-1 with TRBJ1-5, with 7 bases that match TRBD1. The CDR3 runs 17 residues. Unmatched junction bases numbered 10, after V lost 4 bases and J lost 0 bases. Germline CDR1 and CDR2: SGHRS and YFSETQ.

The genes are TRBV18 and TRBJ2-1; TRBD2 matches at 12 bases. The ends lost 6 bases at V and 4 bases at J; junction bases unmatched: 7. This CDR3 is built from 16 residues. Germline loops: CDR1 KGHSH, CDR2 LQKENI. CDR3 residues: CASSLQGLAGYNEQFF. CDR3 in DNA: TGTGCCAGCTCTTTACAGGGACTAGCGGGTTACAATGAGCAGTTCTTC.

J is TRBJ2-1 and V is TRBV7-6; 9 bases are shared with TRBD2. V dropped 2 bases and J dropped 12; count of bases not matched to a gene: 8. CDR1 SGHVS and CDR2 FNYEAQ come from the germline V gene. The CDR3 consists of 14 residues. CDR3 nucleotide sequence: TGTGCCAGCAGCTTAATTCAAGCGGGGGGAGGGCAGTTCTTC. Encoded protein: CASSLIQAGGGQFF. The whole variable domain, filled in from reference TRBV7-6 and TRBJ2-1, reads GAGVSQSPRYKVTKRGQDVALRCDPISGHVSLYWYRQALGQGPEFLTYFNYEAQQDKSGLPNDRFSAERPEGSISTLTIQRTEQRDSAMYRCASSLIQAGGGQFFGPGTRLTVL.

V and J are TRBV5-1 and TRBJ1-3; weak D call: TRBD1 (6 bases). This CDR3 has 17 residues. The V gene lost 3 bases and the J gene lost 0 bases, with 16 bases spanning the gap. Germline values: CDR1 SGHRS, CDR2 YFSETQ. DNA of the CDR3: TGCGCCAGCAGCTCGTTACAGGGTACCAGCTCTGGAAACACCATATATTTT. This translates into CASSSLQGTSSGNTIYF. The full variable domain, completed using reference TRBV5-1 and TRBJ1-3, is KAGVTQTPRYLIKTRGQQVTLSCSPISGHRSVSWYQQTPGQGLQFLFEYFSETQRNKGNFPGRFSGRQFSNSRSEMNVSTLELGDSALYLCASSSLQGTSSGNTIYFGEGSWLTVV.

The gene calls are TRBV2 and TRBJ2-7; 7 bases are shared with TRBD1. Germline values: CDR1 SNHLY, CDR2 FYNNEI. The CDR3 is made up of 12 amino acids. V lost 9 bases and J lost 4; bases outside the gene matches: 6. CDR3 protein: CASRTGPYEQYF. CDR3 DNA sequence: TGTGCCAGTAGGACAGGACCTTACGAGCAGTACTTC.

This chain connects TRBV11-2 to TRBJ2-1; 13 positions agree with TRBD2. Germline-derived CDR1 and CDR2 are SGHAT and FQNNGV. Losses at the gene ends were 5 bases for V and 1 base for J; bases not matched to a gene: 8. This CDR3 has 18 residues. The CDR3 sequence: CASSPGLAGALSYNEQFF. The CDR3 region has the DNA TGTGCCAGCAGCCCAGGACTAGCGGGAGCCCTTTCCTACAATGAGCAGTTCTTC. The entire variable domain, with the rest obtained from reference TRBV11-2 and TRBJ2-1, is as follows: EAGVAQSPRYKIIEKRQSVAFWCNPISGHATLYWYQQILGQGPKLLIQFQNNGVVDDSQLPKDRFSAERLKGVDSTLKIQPAKLEDSAVYLCASSPGLAGALSYNEQFFGPGTRLTVL.

The chain is built from TRBV15 and TRBJ2-7; 10 bases agree with TRBD1. The ends lost 1 base at V and 3 bases at J; junction bases unmatched: 3. There are 15 residues in the CDR3. Germline V gene sequence: CDR1 LNHNV, CDR2 YYDKDF (reference sequence). The CDR3, as DNA: TGTGCCACCAGCAGAGGGGGACAGGGGAGCTACGAGCAGTACTTC. The encoded protein is CATSRGGQGSYEQYF.

The CDR3 nucleotides are TGCGCCAGCAGCTCCACAGGGGCGGAGGGTGAAAAACTGTTTTTT. Translated, it gives CASSSTGAEGEKLFF. The chain has TRBV5-1 and TRBJ1-4, with 7 bases aligning to TRBD1. Germline CDR1 reads SGHRS; CDR2 reads YFSETQ. With V trimmed by 3 bases and J by 7 bases, 9 bases remained unmatched. The length of the CDR3 is 15 residues. Variable domain in full (rest from reference TRBV5-1 and TRBJ1-4): KAGVTQTPRYLIKTRGQQVTLSCSPISGHRSVSWYQQTPGQGLQFLFEYFSETQRNKGNFPGRFSGRQFSNSRSEMNVSTLELGDSALYLCASSSTGAEGEKLFFGSGTQLSVL.

The rearrangement joins TRBV5-1 to TRBJ2-3, with 10 bases lining up with TRBD2. CDR3 length: 15 amino acids. Per the germline V gene, CDR1 is SGHRS and CDR2 is YFSETQ. The J segment lost 2 bases and the V segment lost 5 bases, leaving 5 bases of the junction unmatched. This CDR3 reads CASSEAGGVTDTQYF. The CDR3 nucleotides are TGCGCCAGCAGTGAAGCGGGGGGGGTCACAGATACGCAGTATTTT.